This T cell receptor (beta chain) comes out of a study of cytomegalovirus exposure and HLA in healthy donors. V was cut by 2 bases and J by 4 bases, with 14 bases left in between. Per germline, CDR1 SNHLY and CDR2 FYNNEI. The CDR3 contains 15 residues. The PCR had 60 Vbeta and 13 Jbeta primers. Clones were sequenced by immunoSEQ multiplex PCR, and TCRdb holds only the in-frame ones, with some missing. The data hold about 120,000 clones, with approximately 72% observed a single time. The chain employs TRBV2 and TRBJ2-5, with D possibly TRBD2 on 5 matching bases. The sequenced sample was PBMCs. The receptor was isolated from a woman in her thirties or forties in good health and CMV-seropositive. The CDR3 DNA reads as TGTGCCAGCAGTGAATCAGCGGTCAGCGGAGAGACCCAGTACTTC. This translates into CASSESAVSGETQYF.